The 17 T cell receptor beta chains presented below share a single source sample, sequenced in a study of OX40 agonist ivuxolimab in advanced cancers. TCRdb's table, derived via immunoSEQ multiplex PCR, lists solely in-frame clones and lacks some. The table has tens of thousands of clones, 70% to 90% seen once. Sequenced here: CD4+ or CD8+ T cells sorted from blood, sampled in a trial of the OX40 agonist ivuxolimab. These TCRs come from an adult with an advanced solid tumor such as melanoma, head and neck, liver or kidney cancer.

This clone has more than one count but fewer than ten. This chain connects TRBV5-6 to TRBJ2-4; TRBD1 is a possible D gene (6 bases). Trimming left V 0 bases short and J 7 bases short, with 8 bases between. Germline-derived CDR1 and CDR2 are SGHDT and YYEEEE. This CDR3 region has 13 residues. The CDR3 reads CASSLGTANIQYF. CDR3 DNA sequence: TGTGCCAGCAGCTTGGGGACAGCGAACATTCAGTACTTC.

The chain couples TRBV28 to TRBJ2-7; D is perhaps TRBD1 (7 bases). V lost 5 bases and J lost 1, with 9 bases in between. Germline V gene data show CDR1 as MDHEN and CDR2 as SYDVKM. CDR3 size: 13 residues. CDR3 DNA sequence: TGTGCCAGCAGTGCGGGACAGTCCTACGAGCAGTACTTC. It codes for CASSAGQSYEQYF.

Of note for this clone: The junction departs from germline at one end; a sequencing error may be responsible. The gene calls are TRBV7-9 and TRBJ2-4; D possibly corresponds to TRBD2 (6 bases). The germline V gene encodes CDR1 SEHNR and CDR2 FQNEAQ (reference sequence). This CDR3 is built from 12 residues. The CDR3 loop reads CASSLATNIQYF. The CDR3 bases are TGTGCCAGCAGCCTAGCGACAAACATTCAGTACTTC.

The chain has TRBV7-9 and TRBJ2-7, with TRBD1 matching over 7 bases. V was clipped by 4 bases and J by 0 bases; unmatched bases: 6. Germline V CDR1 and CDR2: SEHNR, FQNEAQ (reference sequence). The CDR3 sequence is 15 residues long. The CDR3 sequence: CASSSGTVSSYEQYF. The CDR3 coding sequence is TGTGCCAGCAGCTCCGGGACAGTGAGCTCCTACGAGCAGTACTTC. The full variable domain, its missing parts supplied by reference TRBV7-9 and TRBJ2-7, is DTGVSQNPRHKITKRGQNVTFRCDPISEHNRLYWYRQTLGQGPEFLTYFQNEAQLEKSRLLSDRFSAERPKGSFSTLEIQRTEQGDSAMYLCASSSGTVSSYEQYFGPGTRLTVT.

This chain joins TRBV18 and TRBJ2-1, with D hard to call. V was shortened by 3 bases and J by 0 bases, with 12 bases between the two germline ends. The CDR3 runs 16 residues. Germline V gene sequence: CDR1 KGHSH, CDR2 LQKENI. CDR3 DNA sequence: TGTGCCAGCTCACCTTCGACGGGTCCCTCCTACAATGAGCAGTTCTTC. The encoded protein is CASSPSTGPSYNEQFF.

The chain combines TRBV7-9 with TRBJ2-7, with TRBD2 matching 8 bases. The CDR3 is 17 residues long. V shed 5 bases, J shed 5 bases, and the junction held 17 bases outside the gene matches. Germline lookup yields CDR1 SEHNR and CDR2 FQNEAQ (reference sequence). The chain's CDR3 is CASSPSLGSSGIHEQYF. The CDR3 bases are TGTGCCAGCAGCCCGAGCTTGGGGAGTAGCGGGATTCACGAGCAGTACTTC.

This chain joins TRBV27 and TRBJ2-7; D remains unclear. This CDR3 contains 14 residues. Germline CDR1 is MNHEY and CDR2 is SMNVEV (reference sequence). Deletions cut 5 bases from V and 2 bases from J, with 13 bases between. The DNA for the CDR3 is TGTGCCAGCAGTCCCGACACCAGAACCTACGAGCAGTACTTC. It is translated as CASSPDTRTYEQYF.

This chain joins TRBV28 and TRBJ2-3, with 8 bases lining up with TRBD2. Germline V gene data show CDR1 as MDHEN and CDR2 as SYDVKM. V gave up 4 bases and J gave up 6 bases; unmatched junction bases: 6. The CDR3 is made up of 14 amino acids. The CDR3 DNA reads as TGTGCCAGCAGTTCCGGACTAGCAGGGGATACGCAGTATTTT. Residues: CASSSGLAGDTQYF.

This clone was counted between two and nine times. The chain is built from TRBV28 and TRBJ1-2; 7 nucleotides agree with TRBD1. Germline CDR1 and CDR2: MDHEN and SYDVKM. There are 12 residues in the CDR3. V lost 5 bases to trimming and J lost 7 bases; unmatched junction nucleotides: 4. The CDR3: CASSLGGFGYTF. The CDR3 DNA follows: TGTGCCAGCAGTCTAGGGGGCTTTGGCTACACCTTC.

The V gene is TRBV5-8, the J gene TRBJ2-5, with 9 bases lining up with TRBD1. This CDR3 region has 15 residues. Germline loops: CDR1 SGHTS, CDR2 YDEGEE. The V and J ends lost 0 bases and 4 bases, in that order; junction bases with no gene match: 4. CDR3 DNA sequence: TGTGCCAGCAGCTTGGTGGACAGGGGCGGAGAGACCCAGTACTTC. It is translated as CASSLVDRGGETQYF.

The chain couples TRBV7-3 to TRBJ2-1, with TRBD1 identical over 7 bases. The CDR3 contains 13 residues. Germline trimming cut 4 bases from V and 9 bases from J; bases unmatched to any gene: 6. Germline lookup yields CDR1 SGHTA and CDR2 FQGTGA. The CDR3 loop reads CASSSGGSSEQFF. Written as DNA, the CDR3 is TGTGCCAGCAGCTCAGGGGGAAGCAGTGAGCAGTTCTTC. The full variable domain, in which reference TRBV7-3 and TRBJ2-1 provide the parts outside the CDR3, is GAGVSQTPSNKVTEKGKYVELRCDPISGHTALYWYRQSLGQGPEFLIYFQGTGAADDSGLPNDRFFAVRPEGSVSTLKIQRTERGDSAVYLCASSSGGSSEQFFGPGTRLTVL.

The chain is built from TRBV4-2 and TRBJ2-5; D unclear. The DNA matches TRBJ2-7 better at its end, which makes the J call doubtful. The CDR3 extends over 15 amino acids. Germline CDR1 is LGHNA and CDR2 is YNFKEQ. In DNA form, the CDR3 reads TGTGCCAGCAGCCAAGTTGGCAGCCCTAACCACGAGCAGTACTTC. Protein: CASSQVGSPNHEQYF.

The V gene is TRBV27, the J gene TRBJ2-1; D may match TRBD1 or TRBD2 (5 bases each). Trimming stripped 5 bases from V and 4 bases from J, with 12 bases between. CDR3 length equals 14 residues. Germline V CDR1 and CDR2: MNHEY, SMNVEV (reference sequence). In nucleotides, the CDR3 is TGTGCCAGCAGTCCCGGGACCGTTTACAATGAGCAGTTCTTC. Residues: CASSPGTVYNEQFF.

Here the CDR3 reads CASSPPEYNEQFF. The CDR3 bases are TGTGCCAGCAGCCCCCCGGAGTACAATGAGCAGTTCTTC. The rearrangement joins TRBV7-9 to TRBJ2-1; D is ambiguous. The V end was cut by 5 bases, the J end by 4 bases, with 9 bases between. The CDR3 is 13 amino acids. From germline, CDR1 is SEHNR and CDR2 FQNEAQ (reference sequence).

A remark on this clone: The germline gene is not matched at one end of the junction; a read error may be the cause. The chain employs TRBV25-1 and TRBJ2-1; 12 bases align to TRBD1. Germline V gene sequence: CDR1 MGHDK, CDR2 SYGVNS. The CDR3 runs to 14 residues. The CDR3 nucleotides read TGTGCCAGCAAAGGGACAGGGGGCTACCATGAGCAGTTCTTC. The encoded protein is CASKGTGGYHEQFF.

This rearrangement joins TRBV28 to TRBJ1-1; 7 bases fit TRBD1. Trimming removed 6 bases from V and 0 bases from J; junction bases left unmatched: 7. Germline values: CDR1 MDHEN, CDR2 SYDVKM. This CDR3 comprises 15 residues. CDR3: CASSRGQFMNTEAFF. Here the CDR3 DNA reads TGTGCCAGCAGCCGGGGACAGTTTATGAACACTGAAGCTTTCTTT.

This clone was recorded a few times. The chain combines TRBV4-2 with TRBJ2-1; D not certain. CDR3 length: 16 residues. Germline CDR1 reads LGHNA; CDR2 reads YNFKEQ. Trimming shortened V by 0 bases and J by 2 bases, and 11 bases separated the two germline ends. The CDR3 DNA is TGTGCCAGCAGCCAAGAGGCTAGTGGCACCTACAATGAGCAGTTCTTC. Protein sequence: CASSQEASGTYNEQFF.